This T cell receptor (beta chain) was documented in a study of regulatory T cells in long-lasting Graves disease. About this clonotype: Its specificity is unknown.

General study results and limits: Public clonotype sharing was higher in persistent than newly diagnosed patients. Persistent Graves' patients showed a TCR diversity that was lower than that of newly diagnosed ones. Limited samples may have lowered accuracy. Favored usage of TRBV28, TRBJ1-2 and TRBJ2-5 was recorded in persistent disease.

Researchers made TCR beta libraries by using iRepertoire HTBI primers and running Arm-PCR on CDR3 regions. Using its own MiXCR run on the multiplex PCR reads, TCRdb lists one record per CDR3 protein. Here the sample spans over 200,000 distinct CDR3 sequences, about 17% being singletons. Time point meaning: newly diagnosed GD, antithyroid drugs for less than 3 months. The TCR library was made from RNA extracted from PBMCs. Germline V gives CDR1 SSHAT, CDR2 FNYEAQ (reference sequence). The CDR3 has 15 amino acids. Trimming at V came to 5 bases and at J to 4 bases, leaving 10 bases not matched to a gene.

This sequence originates from a female donor with Graves disease. This sample comprised peripheral blood mononuclear cells (PBMCs), obtained at new diagnosis, from a patient treated with antithyroid drugs. The chain combines TRBV7-7 with TRBJ2-5; 7 positions match TRBD2. DNA for the CDR3: TGTGCCAGCAGCATAGGACTAGGGGTCGGAGAGACCCAGTACTTC. Amino acid sequence: CASSIGLGVGETQYF. Supplemented by reference TRBV7-7 and TRBJ2-5, the full variable domain reads GAGVSQSPRYKVTKRGQDVTLRCDPISSHATLYWYQQALGQGPEFLTYFNYEAQPDKSGLPSDRFSAERPEGSISTLTIQRTEQRDSAMYRCASSIGLGVGETQYFGPGTRLLVL.